This section outlines one T cell receptor beta chain sequence together with its context. What it recognizes is unknown. These data are taken from a study of OX40 agonist ivuxolimab in advanced cancers. Overall study context: An agonistic human IgG2 monoclonal antibody against OX40 (CD134) was given. People who had prior anti-PD-1, anti-PD-L1 or anti-CTLA-4 therapy could take part, and about 40% had some.

This CDR3 comprises 12 residues. The V gene lost 7 bases and the J gene lost 8 bases, with 13 bases spanning the gap. Germline lookup yields CDR1 SGHTA and CDR2 FQGNSA. TCRdb's copy holds only in-frame clones and misses some; the assay was immunoSEQ multiplex PCR. The sample shows over 50,000 clones, more than 70% of them seen only once. Study findings and constraints: Also showing low normalized T-cell clonal expansion were some of the nonresponders.

V is TRBV7-2 and J is TRBJ2-3; D perhaps matches TRBD2 (5 bases). The starting material was CD4+ or CD8+ T cells sorted from blood, obtained in a trial of the OX40 agonist ivuxolimab. This sequence was found in an adult with an advanced solid tumor such as melanoma, head and neck, liver or kidney cancer. The CDR3 spells CASTINRGTQYF. The CDR3 bases are TGTGCCAGCACCATCAACCGGGGTACGCAGTATTTT.